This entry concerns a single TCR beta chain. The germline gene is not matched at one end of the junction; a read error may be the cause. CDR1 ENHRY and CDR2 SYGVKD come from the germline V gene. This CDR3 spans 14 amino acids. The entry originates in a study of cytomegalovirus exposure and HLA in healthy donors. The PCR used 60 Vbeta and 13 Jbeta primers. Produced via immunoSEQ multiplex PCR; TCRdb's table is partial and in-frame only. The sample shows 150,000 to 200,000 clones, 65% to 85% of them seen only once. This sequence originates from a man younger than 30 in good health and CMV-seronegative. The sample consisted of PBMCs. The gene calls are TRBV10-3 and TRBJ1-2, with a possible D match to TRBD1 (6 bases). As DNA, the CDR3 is TGTGCCAGCAGTTTGGACAGCGCGCCCTATGGCTACACCTTC. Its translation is CASSLDSAPYGYTF.